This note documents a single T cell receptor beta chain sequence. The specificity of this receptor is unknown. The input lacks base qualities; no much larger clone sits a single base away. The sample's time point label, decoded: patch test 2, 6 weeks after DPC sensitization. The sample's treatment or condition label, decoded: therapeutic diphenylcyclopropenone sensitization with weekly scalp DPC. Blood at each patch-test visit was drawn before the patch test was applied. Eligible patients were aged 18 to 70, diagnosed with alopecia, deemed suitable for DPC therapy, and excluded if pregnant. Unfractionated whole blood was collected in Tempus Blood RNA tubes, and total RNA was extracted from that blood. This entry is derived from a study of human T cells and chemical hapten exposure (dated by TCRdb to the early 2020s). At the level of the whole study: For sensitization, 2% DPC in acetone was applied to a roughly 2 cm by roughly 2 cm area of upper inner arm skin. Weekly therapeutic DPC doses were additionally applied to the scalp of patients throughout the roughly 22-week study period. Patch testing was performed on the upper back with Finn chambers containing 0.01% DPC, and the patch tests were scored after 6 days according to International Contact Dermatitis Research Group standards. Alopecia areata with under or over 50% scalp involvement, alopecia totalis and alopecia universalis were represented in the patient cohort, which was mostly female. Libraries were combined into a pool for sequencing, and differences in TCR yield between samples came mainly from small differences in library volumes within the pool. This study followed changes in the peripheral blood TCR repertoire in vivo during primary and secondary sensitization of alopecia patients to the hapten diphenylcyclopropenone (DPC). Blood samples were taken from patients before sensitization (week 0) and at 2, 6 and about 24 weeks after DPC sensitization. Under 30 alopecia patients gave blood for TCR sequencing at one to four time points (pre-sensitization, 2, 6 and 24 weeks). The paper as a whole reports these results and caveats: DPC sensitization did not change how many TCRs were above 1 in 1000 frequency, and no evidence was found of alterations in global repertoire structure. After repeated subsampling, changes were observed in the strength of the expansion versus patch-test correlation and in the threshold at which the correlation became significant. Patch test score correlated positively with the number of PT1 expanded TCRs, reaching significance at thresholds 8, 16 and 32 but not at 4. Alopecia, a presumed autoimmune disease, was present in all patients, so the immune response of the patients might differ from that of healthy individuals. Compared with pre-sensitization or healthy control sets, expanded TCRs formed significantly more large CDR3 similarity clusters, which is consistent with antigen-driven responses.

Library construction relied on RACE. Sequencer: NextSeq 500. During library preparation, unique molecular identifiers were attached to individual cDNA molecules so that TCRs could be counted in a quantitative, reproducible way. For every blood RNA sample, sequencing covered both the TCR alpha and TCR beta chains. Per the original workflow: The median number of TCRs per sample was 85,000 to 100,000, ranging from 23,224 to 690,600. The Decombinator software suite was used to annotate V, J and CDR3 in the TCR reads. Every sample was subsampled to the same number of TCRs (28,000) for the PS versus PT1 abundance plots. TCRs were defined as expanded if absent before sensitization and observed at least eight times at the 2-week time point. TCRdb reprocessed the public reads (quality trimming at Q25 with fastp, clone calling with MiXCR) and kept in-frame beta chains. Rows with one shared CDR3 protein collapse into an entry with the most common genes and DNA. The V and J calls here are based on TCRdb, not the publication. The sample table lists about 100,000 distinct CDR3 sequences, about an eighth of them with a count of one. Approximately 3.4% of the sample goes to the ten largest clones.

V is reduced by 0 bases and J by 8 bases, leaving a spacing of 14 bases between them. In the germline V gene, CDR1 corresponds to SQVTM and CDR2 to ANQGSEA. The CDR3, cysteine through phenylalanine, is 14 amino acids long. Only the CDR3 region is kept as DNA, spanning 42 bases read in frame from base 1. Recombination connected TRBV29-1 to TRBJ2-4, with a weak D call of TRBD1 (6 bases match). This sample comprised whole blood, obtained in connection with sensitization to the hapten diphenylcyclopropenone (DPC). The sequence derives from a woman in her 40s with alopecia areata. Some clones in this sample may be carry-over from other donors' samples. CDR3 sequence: CSVEDLGGRDIQYF. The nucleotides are TGCAGCGTTGAAGATCTAGGGGGTAGGGACATTCAGTACTTC.